Listed here is a single TCR beta chain. The entry originates in a study of blood T cell repertoires in COVID-19. Study as a whole: The United States, Italy and Spain were the sources of the acute and convalescent COVID-19 samples. Sources were T cells, B-cell-depleted T cells, or PBMCs; the material itself was cDNA or gDNA.

CDR1 is MNHEY, CDR2 SVGAGI, per germline. Trimming took 6 bases from V and 2 from J; bases not matched to a gene: 3. There are 14 residues in the CDR3. Authors' methods: It was from reference gene primer amplification that nucleated cell counts were estimated. The protocol was immunoSEQ multiplex PCR, while the TCRdb copy is restricted to in-frame clones and leaves out a portion. V, J and clone size were drawn from that table, and D and trimming were deduced from the DNA. The data show fewer than 300,000 clones, about four fifths seen once. The rearrangement uses TRBV6-5 and TRBJ2-3, with 9 bases that match TRBD1. The receptor was derived from a man of 80 years or more with acute or convalescent COVID-19. Sequencing was done on a sample of peripheral blood. The CDR3 protein is CASRWDRVTDTQYF. The CDR3 region has the DNA TGTGCCAGCAGGTGGGACAGGGTCACAGATACGCAGTATTTT.